This section outlines one T cell receptor (beta chain) sequence together with its context. CD45RA-negative memory and CD45RA+ naive subsets were split from the CD4+ cells. Clones were read by immunoSEQ multiplex PCR, and TCRdb kept only the in-frame ones, dropping some. Found here are roughly 1,600,000 clones, around 98.5% of them singletons; the top ten hold 0.36%. The data were obtained in a study of shared clonotypes between healthy human individuals. Sequencing was carried out using naive CD4+ T cells sorted from blood. Specified subset: CD45RA+ positively selected. The receptor's source is a man younger than 40 in good health.

In DNA form, the CDR3 reads TGTGCCAGCAGCCAGGAGGGGATAAATGAGCAGTTCTTC. This encodes CASSQEGINEQFF. V usage is TRBV11-3 and J usage is TRBJ2-1, with TRBD2 as a possible D gene (6 bases). The V gene's germline CDR1 is SGHNT and CDR2 YENEEA. V lost 5 bases to trimming and J lost 7 bases, with 12 bases between them. This CDR3 has 13 residues.